The T cell receptor (beta chain) under discussion was sequenced for a study of beta chain features in type 1 diabetes. There are 14 residues in the CDR3. Per germline, CDR1 SGDLS and CDR2 YYNGEE. V lost 2 bases, J lost 1 base, and 10 bases lay in between. Reverse transcription of all isolated RNA meant that expressed TCRB transcripts were sequenced. Read counts averaged about 3.57 million for samples of naive, central memory and regulatory T cells. Profiled with immunoSEQ multiplex PCR; TCRdb holds only in-frame clones, not every one. The sample records about 140,000 clones, 9.7% being singletons. The sample taken for sequencing was central memory CD4+ T cells from blood. The rearrangement joins TRBV9 to TRBJ2-7; D is unresolved. The receptor was derived from a woman in her thirties or forties in good health. CDR3 DNA: TGTGCCAGCAGCGTCTTATCCTCTTCCTACGAGCAGTACTTC. Translated, it gives CASSVLSSSYEQYF.